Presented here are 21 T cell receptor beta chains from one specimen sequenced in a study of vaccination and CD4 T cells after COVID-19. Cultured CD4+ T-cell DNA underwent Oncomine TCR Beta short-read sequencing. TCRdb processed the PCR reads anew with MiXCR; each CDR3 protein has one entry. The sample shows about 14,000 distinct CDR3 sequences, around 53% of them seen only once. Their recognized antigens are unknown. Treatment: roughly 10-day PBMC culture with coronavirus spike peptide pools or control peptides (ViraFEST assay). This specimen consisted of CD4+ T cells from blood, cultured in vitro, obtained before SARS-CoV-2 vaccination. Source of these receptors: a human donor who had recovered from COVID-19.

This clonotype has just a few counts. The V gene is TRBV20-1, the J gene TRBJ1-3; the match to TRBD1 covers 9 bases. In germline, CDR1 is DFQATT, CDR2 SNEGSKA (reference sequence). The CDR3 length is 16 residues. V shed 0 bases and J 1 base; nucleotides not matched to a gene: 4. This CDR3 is CSAREGQGRSGNTIYF. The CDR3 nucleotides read TGCAGTGCTAGAGAGGGACAGGGTCGGTCTGGAAACACCATATATTTT.

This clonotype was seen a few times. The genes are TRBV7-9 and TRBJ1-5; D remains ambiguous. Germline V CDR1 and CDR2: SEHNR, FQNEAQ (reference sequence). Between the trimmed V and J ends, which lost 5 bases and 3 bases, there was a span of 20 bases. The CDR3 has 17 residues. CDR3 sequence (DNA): TGTGCCAGCAGCCGGGAAACAATGACGGGCCTCAATCAGCCCCAGCATTTT. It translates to CASSRETMTGLNQPQHF.

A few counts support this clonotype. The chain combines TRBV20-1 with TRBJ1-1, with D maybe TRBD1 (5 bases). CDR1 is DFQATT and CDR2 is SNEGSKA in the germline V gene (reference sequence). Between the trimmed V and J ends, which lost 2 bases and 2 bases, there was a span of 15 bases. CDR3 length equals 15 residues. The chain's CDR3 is CSARPRTGTNTEAFF. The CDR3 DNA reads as TGCAGTGCTAGACCTCGAACAGGTACCAACACTGAAGCTTTCTTT.

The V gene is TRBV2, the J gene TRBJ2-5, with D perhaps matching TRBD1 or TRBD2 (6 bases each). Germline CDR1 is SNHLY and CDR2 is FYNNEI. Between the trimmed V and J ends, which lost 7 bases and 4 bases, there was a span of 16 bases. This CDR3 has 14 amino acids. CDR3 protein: CASNPDRRGETQYF. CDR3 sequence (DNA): TGTGCCAGCAACCCTGACAGGAGGGGAGAGACCCAGTACTTC.

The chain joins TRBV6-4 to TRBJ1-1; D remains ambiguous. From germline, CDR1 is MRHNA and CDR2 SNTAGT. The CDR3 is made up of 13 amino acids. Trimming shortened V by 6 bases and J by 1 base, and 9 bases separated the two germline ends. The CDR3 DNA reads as TGTGCCAGCAGCCGGGAGCAGAACACTGAAGCTTTCTTT. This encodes CASSREQNTEAFF.

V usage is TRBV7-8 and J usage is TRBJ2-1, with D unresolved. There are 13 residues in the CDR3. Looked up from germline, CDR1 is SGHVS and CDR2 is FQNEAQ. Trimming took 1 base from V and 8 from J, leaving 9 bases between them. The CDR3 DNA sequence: TGTGCCAGCAGCTTAGGTATGGGCGATGAGCAGTTCTTC. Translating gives CASSLGMGDEQFF. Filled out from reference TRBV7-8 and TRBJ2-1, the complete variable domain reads GAGVSQSPRYKVAKRGQDVALRCDPISGHVSLFWYQQALGQGPEFLTYFQNEAQLDKSGLPSDRFFAERPEGSVSTLKIQRTQQEDSAVYLCASSLGMGDEQFFGPGTRLTVL.

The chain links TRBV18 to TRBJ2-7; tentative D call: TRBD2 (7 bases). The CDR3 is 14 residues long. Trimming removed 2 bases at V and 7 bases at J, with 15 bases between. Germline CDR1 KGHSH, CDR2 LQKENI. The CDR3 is CASSPTGGSGEQYF. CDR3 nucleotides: TGTGCCAGCTCACCAACGGGGGGCTCGGGTGAGCAGTACTTC.

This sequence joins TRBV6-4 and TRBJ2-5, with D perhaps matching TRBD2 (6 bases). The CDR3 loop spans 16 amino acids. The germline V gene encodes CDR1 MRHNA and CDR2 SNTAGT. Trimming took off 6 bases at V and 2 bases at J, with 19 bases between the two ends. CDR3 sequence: CASSGGSAGKQETQYF. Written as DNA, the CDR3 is TGTGCCAGCAGCGGAGGGAGCGCGGGAAAACAAGAGACCCAGTACTTC.

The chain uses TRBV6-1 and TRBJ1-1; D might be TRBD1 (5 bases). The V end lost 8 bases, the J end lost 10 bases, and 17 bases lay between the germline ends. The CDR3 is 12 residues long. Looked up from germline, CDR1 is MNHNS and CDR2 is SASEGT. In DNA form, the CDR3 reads TGTGCCAGCCGACCGAGGGGAGGCGGAGCTTTCTTT. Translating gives CASRPRGGGAFF.

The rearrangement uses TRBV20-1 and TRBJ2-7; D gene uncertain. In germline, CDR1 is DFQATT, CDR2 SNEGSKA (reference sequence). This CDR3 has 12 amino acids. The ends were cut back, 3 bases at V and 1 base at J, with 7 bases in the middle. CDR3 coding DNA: TGCAGTGCTAGCCCAAATTCCTACGAGCAGTACTTC. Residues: CSASPNSYEQYF.

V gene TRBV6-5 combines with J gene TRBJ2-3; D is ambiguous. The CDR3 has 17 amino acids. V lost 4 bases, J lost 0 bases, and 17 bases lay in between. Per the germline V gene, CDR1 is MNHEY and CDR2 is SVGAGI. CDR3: CASSFARQRHSTDTQYF. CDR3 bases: TGTGCCAGCAGTTTCGCCCGCCAGCGCCATAGCACAGATACGCAGTATTTT.

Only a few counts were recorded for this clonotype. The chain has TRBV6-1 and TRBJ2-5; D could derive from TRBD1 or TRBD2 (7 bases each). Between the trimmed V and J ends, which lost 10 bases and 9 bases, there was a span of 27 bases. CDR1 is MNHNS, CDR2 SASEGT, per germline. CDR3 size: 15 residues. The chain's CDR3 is CATLGRGLGIVSQYF. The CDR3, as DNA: TGTGCCACCCTAGGGAGGGGGCTGGGGATTGTATCCCAGTACTTC.

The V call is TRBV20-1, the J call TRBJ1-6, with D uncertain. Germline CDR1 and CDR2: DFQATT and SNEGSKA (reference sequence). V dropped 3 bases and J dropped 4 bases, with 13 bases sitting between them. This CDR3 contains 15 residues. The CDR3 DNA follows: TGCAGTGCTAGCGGGTACCTGGTTTATAATTCACCCCTCCACTTT. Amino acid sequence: CSASGYLVYNSPLHF.

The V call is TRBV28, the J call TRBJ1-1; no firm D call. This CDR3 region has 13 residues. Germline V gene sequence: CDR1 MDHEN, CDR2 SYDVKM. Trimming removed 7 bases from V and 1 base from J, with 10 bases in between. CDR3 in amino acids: CASTEGGNTEAFF. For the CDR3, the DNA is TGTGCCAGCACCGAAGGCGGGAACACTGAAGCTTTCTTT.

In DNA form, the CDR3 reads TGTGCCAGCAGTTTAGGGACAGGGCAAGGTGGCTACACCTTC. Translating gives CASSLGTGQGGYTF. The chain joins TRBV27 to TRBJ1-2, with 9 bases lining up with TRBD1. With 2 bases clipped from V and 7 bases from J, the junction kept 5 bases outside the gene matches. The CDR3 sequence is 14 residues long. Germline CDR1 MNHEY, CDR2 SMNVEV (reference sequence).

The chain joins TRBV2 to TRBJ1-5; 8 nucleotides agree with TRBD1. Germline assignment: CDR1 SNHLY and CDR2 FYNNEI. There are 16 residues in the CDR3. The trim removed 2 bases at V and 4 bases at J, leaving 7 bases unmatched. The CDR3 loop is CASSEQGARSNQPQHF. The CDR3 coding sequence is TGTGCCAGCAGTGAACAGGGGGCGAGAAGTAATCAGCCCCAGCATTTT.

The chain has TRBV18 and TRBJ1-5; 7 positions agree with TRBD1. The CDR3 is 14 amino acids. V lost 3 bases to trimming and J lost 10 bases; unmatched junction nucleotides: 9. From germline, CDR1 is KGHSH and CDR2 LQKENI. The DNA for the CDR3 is TGTGCCAGCTCACCGGAAGGGGGCAGGGAACCCCAGCATTTT. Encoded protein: CASSPEGGREPQHF.

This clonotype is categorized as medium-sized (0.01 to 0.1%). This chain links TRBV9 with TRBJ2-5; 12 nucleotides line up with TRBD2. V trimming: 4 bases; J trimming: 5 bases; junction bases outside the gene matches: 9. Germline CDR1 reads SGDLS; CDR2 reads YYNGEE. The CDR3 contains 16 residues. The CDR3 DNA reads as TGTGCCAGCAGCCCCCGGGGTCTAGCGGGGGGGGAGACCCAGTACTTC. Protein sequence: CASSPRGLAGGETQYF. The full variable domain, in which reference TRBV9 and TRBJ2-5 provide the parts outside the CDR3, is DSGVTQTPKHLITATGQRVTLRCSPRSGDLSVYWYQQSLDQGLQFLIQYYNGEERAKGNILERFSAQQFPDLHSELNLSSLELGDSALYFCASSPRGLAGGETQYFGPGTRLLVL.

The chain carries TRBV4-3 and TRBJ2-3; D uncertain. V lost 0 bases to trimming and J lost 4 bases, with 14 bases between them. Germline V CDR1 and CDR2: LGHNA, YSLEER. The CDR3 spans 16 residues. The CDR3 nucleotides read TGCGCCAGCAGCCAAGAACTCACTCCCGGCGCAGATACGCAGTATTTT. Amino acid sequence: CASSQELTPGADTQYF.

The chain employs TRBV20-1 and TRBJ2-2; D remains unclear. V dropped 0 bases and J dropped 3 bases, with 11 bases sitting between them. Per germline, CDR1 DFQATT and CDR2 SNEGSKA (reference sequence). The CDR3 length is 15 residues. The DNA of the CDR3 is TGCAGTGCTAGAGATGTTACTCGATACACCGGGGAGCTGTTTTTT. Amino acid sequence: CSARDVTRYTGELFF.

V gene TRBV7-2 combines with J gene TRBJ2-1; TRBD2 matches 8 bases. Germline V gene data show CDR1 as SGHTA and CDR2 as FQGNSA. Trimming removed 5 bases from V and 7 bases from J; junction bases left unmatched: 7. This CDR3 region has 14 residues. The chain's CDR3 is CASSGTGGQNEQFF. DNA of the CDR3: TGTGCCAGCAGCGGAACGGGGGGGCAGAATGAGCAGTTCTTC.